These 14 T cell receptor beta chains share one sample of origin, sequenced in a study of early T cells in non-severe SARS-CoV-2 infection. Each CDR3 protein is one row after TCRdb ran MiXCR on the 5' RACE reads. This table has approximately 58,000 distinct CDR3 sequences, 10% to 15% appearing once. The material was whole blood, obtained at baseline. All receptors derive from an adult who was a healthcare worker with PCR-confirmed SARS-CoV-2 infection or an uninfected control (not recorded which).

The table lists this clonotype with a few counts. The V and J genes are TRBV6-1 and TRBJ1-1; the D gene is possibly TRBD1 (6 bases). This CDR3 region has 15 residues. The germline CDR1 and CDR2 sequences are MNHNS and SASEGT. Trimming pared 0 bases from V and 8 bases from J, leaving 16 bases between. CDR3 sequence (DNA): TGTGCCAGCAGTGAAGCGTCTAGAGGGGGAGAAGAAGCTTTCTTT. This codes for CASSEASRGGEEAFF.

This clonotype appeared a few times. This chain joins TRBV7-2 and TRBJ2-1; D remains unclear. CDR1 and CDR2 (germline): SGHTA, FQGNSA. The CDR3 has 12 amino acids. The V end was cut by 2 bases, the J end by 10 bases, with 9 bases between. DNA of the CDR3: TGTGCCAGCAGCTTAAATCGTCACGAGCAGTTCTTC. As protein: CASSLNRHEQFF.

This clonotype was counted between two and nine times. This chain links TRBV7-2 with TRBJ1-1; D not certain. V lost 5 bases to trimming and J lost 7 bases, with 14 bases between them. The CDR3 length is 13 residues. Germline V gene lookup returns CDR1 SGHTA and CDR2 FQGNSA. The CDR3, as DNA: TGTGCCAGCAGCCGAAACATCCGGGGTGAAGCTTTCTTT. This translates into CASSRNIRGEAFF.

This clonotype was seen a few times. The rearrangement links TRBV7-9 to TRBJ2-7; no firm D call. Germline CDR1 and CDR2: SEHNR and FQNEAQ (reference sequence). The CDR3 has 13 amino acids. V was clipped by 5 bases and J by 5 bases, with 13 bases between them. The CDR3 DNA is TGTGCCAGCAGCAAGATCGGTCCGGACGAGCAGTACTTC. It encodes CASSKIGPDEQYF. Looking up the rest from reference TRBV7-9 and TRBJ2-7 gives the full variable domain: DTGVSQNPRHKITKRGQNVTFRCDPISEHNRLYWYRQTLGQGPEFLTYFQNEAQLEKSRLLSDRFSAERPKGSFSTLEIQRTEQGDSAMYLCASSKIGPDEQYFGPGTRLTVT.

The sample holds many counts of this clonotype. The chain employs TRBV7-2 and TRBJ2-5, with TRBD1 matching 9 bases. The CDR3 contains 14 residues. Germline assignment: CDR1 SGHTA and CDR2 FQGNSA. The V segment lost 7 bases and the J segment 6 bases; nucleotides outside the gene matches: 9. As DNA, the CDR3 is TGTGCCAGCAACCTCGGACAGGGGCAAAAGACCCAGTACTTC. Protein sequence: CASNLGQGQKTQYF.

This clonotype was recorded a few times. The chain recombines TRBV11-2 with TRBJ2-7, with TRBD1 as a possible D gene (6 bases). The CDR3 sequence is 14 residues long. Trimming removed 5 bases at V and 3 bases at J, with 14 bases between. The germline gives CDR1 SGHAT, CDR2 FQNNGV. Written as DNA, the CDR3 is TGTGCCAGCAGCCCAAGACAGGTTAACTACGAGCAGTACTTC. The encoded protein is CASSPRQVNYEQYF.

This clonotype appeared many times. This chain uses TRBV4-2 with TRBJ1-4, with 9 bases that match TRBD1. CDR1 and CDR2 (germline): LGHNA, YNFKEQ. The V and J ends lost 0 bases and 8 bases, in that order; junction bases with no gene match: 10. The CDR3 covers 17 residues. The CDR3 region has the DNA TGTGCCAGCAGCCAAGATGCCCCGGACAGGGGAAAGGAAAAACTGTTTTTT. It codes for CASSQDAPDRGKEKLFF.

This clonotype was picked up many times. The chain has TRBV4-3 and TRBJ2-4; D is possibly TRBD1 (5 bases). V dropped 1 base and J dropped 0 bases, with 10 bases sitting between them. CDR1 LGHNA and CDR2 YSLEER come from the germline V gene. The CDR3 loop spans 16 amino acids. CDR3 bases: TGCGCCAGCAGCCAAGCAATGGGGCTAGCCAAAAACATTCAGTACTTC. It encodes CASSQAMGLAKNIQYF.

The chain employs TRBV3-1 and TRBJ2-4; D possibly corresponds to TRBD1 (6 bases). Trimming took off 3 bases at V and 5 bases at J, with 8 bases between the two ends. Germline CDR1 reads LGHDT; CDR2 reads YNNKEL (reference sequence). The CDR3 runs 13 residues. CDR3 in DNA: TGTGCCAGCAGCCAGGGGACACAAAACATTCAGTACTTC. Translated, it gives CASSQGTQNIQYF.

Comment on this clonotype: A much larger clone differs from this one at a single base, so this may be a read error. V usage is TRBV7-2 and J usage is TRBJ1-4; no definite D call. The ends were cut back, 1 base at V and 8 bases at J, with 14 bases in the middle. Germline CDR1 is SGHTA and CDR2 is FQGNSA. This CDR3 region has 15 residues. CDR3 bases: TGTGCCAGCAGCTTAGGTGACATGGATAGCGAAAAACTGTTTTTT. This encodes CASSLGDMDSEKLFF.

This clonotype has only a few counts. The V gene is TRBV11-2, the J gene TRBJ2-1; 11 positions match TRBD2. Germline V lookup: CDR1 SGHAT, CDR2 FQNNGV. V was pared by 10 bases and J by 7 bases, with 6 bases of the junction left unmatched. The CDR3 consists of 13 residues. CDR3 residues: CATLAGGSNEQFF. CDR3 DNA sequence: TGTGCCACTCTAGCGGGAGGTAGTAATGAGCAGTTCTTC.

This chain links TRBV5-6 with TRBJ1-5; D possibly corresponds to TRBD1 (5 bases). Trimming left V 5 bases short and J 4 bases short, with 19 bases between. CDR1 SGHDT and CDR2 YYEEEE come from the germline V gene. The CDR3 covers 16 residues. CDR3 protein: CASSFGHTRVNQPQHF. CDR3 bases: TGTGCCAGCAGTTTCGGACACACCAGGGTGAATCAGCCCCAGCATTTT.

In its sample, this clonotype was seen a few times. This CDR3 reads CASSPITNRAQETQYF. CDR3 in DNA: TGTGCCAGCTCACCCATAACTAACCGGGCTCAAGAGACCCAGTACTTC. The J gene is TRBJ2-5, the V gene TRBV18; D unclear. The V gene's germline CDR1 is KGHSH and CDR2 LQKENI. The CDR3 covers 16 residues. Trimming pared 3 bases from V and 2 bases from J, leaving 16 bases between.

This clonotype was detected ten times or more. The chain combines TRBV20-1 with TRBJ2-7, with 8 positions matching TRBD2. The CDR3 is 12 residues long. The germline V gene encodes CDR1 DFQATT and CDR2 SNEGSKA (reference sequence). V lost 8 bases, J lost 3 bases, and 6 bases stayed unmatched. CDR3 DNA: TGCAGTCTTAGCGGGGCAAGCTACGAGCAGTACTTC. Protein product: CSLSGASYEQYF.